A single sample is the source of the 14 T cell receptor beta chains below, sequenced in a study of T cells in Graves' hyperthyroidism and ophthalmopathy. TCR beta CDR3 regions were amplified from RNA transcripts. HTBI primers were employed in a first-round RT-PCR of the TCR CDR3. TCRdb re-called the multiplex PCR reads through MiXCR, storing one row per CDR3 protein. The repertoire holds about 530,000 distinct CDR3 sequences, 17% seen once, with 15% to 20% in the top ten. Specimen: blood. The receptors here all came from a woman between 18 and 29 years old with Graves' ophthalmopathy.

This clonotype occurred many times. The rearrangement joins TRBV20-1 to TRBJ2-1; D remains ambiguous. The CDR3 runs 13 residues. V was shortened by 8 bases and J by 3 bases, with 14 bases between the two germline ends. Germline lookup yields CDR1 DFQATT and CDR2 SNEGSKA (reference sequence). The CDR3 coding sequence is TGCAGTTTACTCCTACCCGTCTACAATGAGCAGTTCTTC. Protein sequence: CSLLLPVYNEQFF.

This clonotype was seen a few times. The V and J genes are TRBV5-4 and TRBJ2-5, with a weak D call TRBD1 (5 bases). V lost 0 bases, J lost 0 bases, and 9 bases lay in between. This CDR3 is built from 15 residues. Germline CDR1 reads SGHNT; CDR2 reads YYREEE (reference sequence). CDR3 sequence (DNA): TGTGCCAGCAGCTTGGCCAGGGCCCACCAAGAGACCCAGTACTTC. Its translation: CASSLARAHQETQYF.

This clonotype has at least ten counts. The V and J genes are TRBV9 and TRBJ1-1; D is perhaps TRBD1 (5 bases). Germline CDR1 is SGDLS and CDR2 is YYNGEE. Trimming removed 3 bases at V and 2 bases at J, with 17 bases between. This CDR3 is built from 16 residues. CDR3 region: CASSELPTASNTEAFF. For the CDR3, the DNA is TGTGCCAGCAGCGAACTACCGACAGCATCTAACACTGAAGCTTTCTTT.

In this sample, this clonotype turned up a few times. The conserved phenylalanine or tryptophan is not found at the CDR3 terminus, so this likely reflects a read error. The chain joins TRBV3-1 to TRBJ2-5, with 9 bases matching TRBD1. The length of the CDR3 is 16 residues. The J segment lost 1 base and the V segment lost 4 bases, leaving 7 bases of the junction unmatched. Germline CDR1 and CDR2: LGHDT and YNNKEL (reference sequence). The CDR3 reads CASSLLGQGVQETQYS. CDR3 nucleotide sequence: TGTGCCAGCAGCCTTTTGGGACAGGGAGTCCAAGAGACCCAGTACTCC.

This clonotype was found many times. This sequence joins TRBV20-1 and TRBJ1-2; 8 nucleotides line up with TRBD1. Germline trimming cut 2 bases from V and 3 bases from J; bases unmatched to any gene: 8. Germline CDR1 reads DFQATT; CDR2 reads SNEGSKA (reference sequence). The CDR3 extends over 15 amino acids. The CDR3: CSARRPGQAHYGYTF. Written as DNA, the CDR3 is TGCAGTGCTAGAAGACCGGGACAGGCCCACTATGGCTACACCTTC.

The chain uses TRBV19 and TRBJ1-3, with D maybe TRBD1 (6 bases). This CDR3 contains 16 residues. Germline V gives CDR1 LNHDA, CDR2 SQIVND (reference sequence). The V and J ends lost 6 bases and 2 bases respectively, with 17 bases between them. Here the CDR3 reads CASRREDRSTGNTIYF. Written as DNA, the CDR3 is TGTGCCAGTAGACGCGAGGACAGATCAACTGGAAACACCATATATTTT.

This clonotype was seen only a few times. The chain joins TRBV6-1 to TRBJ2-1, with 10 bases lining up with TRBD1. V trimming: 6 bases; J trimming: 6 bases; junction bases outside the gene matches: 8. The CDR3 runs 15 residues. CDR1 MNHNS and CDR2 SASEGT come from the germline V gene. The CDR3 DNA follows: TGTGCCAGCAGCTCCGGGACAGGGGCCGGCAATGAGCAGTTCTTC. This gives the protein CASSSGTGAGNEQFF.

This clonotype was observed many times. This rearrangement joins TRBV7-3 to TRBJ2-7; 14 bases are shared with TRBD2. Unmatched junction bases numbered 10, after V lost 5 bases and J lost 7 bases. Germline-derived CDR1 and CDR2 are SGHTA and FQGTGA. The CDR3 has 16 residues. This CDR3 is CASSPRGTSGRGEQYF. For the CDR3, the DNA is TGTGCCAGCAGCCCCCGGGGGACTAGCGGGAGAGGTGAGCAGTACTTC.

In its sample, this clonotype was seen many times. The rearrangement links TRBV4-1 to TRBJ2-7, with unresolved D. The CDR3 runs 13 residues. Germline lookup yields CDR1 MGHRA and CDR2 YSYEKL. Trimming left V 2 bases short and J 5 bases short, with 10 bases between. CDR3 bases: TGCGCCAGCAGCCAATTTAGTGGGCACGAGCAGTACTTC. It encodes CASSQFSGHEQYF.

As concerns this clonotype: Possible read error: a much larger clone is one base away. The V and J genes are TRBV20-1 and TRBJ2-1; 9 nucleotides align to TRBD1. The J segment lost 9 bases and the V segment lost 7 bases, leaving 10 bases of the junction unmatched. The CDR3 has 13 residues. CDR1 and CDR2 (germline): DFQATT, SNEGSKA (reference sequence). The CDR3 sequence: CSVSLGQGFEQFF. Here the CDR3 DNA reads TGCAGTGTTAGTCTGGGACAGGGTTTTGAGCAGTTCTTC.

At least ten counts were recorded for this clonotype. This chain uses TRBV11-2 with TRBJ2-2; tentatively, D is TRBD2 (6 bases). Germline-derived CDR1 and CDR2 are SGHAT and FQNNGV. V lost 7 bases to trimming and J lost 6 bases, with 18 bases between them. The CDR3 length is 15 residues. The CDR3 bases are TGTGCCAGCACCCAAGGGGCTAGCGTTGCCGGGGAGCTGTTTTTT. This sequence encodes CASTQGASVAGELFF.

In the case of this clonotype: Being one base from a much bigger clone, this may be a read error. V and J are TRBV28 and TRBJ2-7; 7 bases map to TRBD2. Unmatched junction bases numbered 4, after V lost 5 bases and J lost 3 bases. The CDR3 is made up of 13 amino acids. Germline assignment: CDR1 MDHEN and CDR2 SYDVKM. CDR3 loop: CASSQRDGYEQYF. CDR3 DNA sequence: TGTGCCAGCAGTCAGCGGGACGGCTACGAGCAGTACTTC.

This rearrangement joins TRBV12-3 or TRBV12-4 to TRBJ1-5; TRBD1 matches 9 bases. This CDR3 region has 17 residues. Trimming at V came to 6 bases and at J to 0 bases, leaving 9 bases not matched to a gene. CDR3 sequence reads: CASRSGQGPLSNQPQHF. The CDR3, as DNA: TGTGCCAGCAGGAGCGGACAGGGGCCACTTAGCAATCAGCCCCAGCATTTT.

This clonotype was seen at least ten times. The chain links TRBV7-9 to TRBJ2-7, with D possibly being TRBD1 (5 bases). The germline V and J ends were trimmed by 4 bases and 0 bases, with 10 bases remaining between them. Germline CDR1 SEHNR, CDR2 FQNEAQ (reference sequence). The CDR3 contains 14 residues. CDR3 sequence reads: CASSSDGHSYEQYF. The CDR3 DNA sequence: TGTGCCAGCAGCTCGGACGGACACTCCTACGAGCAGTACTTC.